What follows is one TCR beta chain and its context. Its antigen is unknown. This record belongs to a study of Ad26.COV2.S vaccination and SARS-CoV-2 variants. Study findings and constraints: Ad26.COV2.S recipients had broader spike-specific TCRs (P = 0.0014). Vaccine and placebo groups showed comparable non-spike TCR breadth. Total T cell responses, in the TCR breadth and depth analyses, may have been underestimated.

The table came from immunoSEQ multiplex PCR; TCRdb's copy has only in-frame clones and leaves some out. The sample lists roughly 420,000 clones, roughly 89% seen once, with approximately 2.5% in the top ten. Treatment given: roughly 20 received Ad26.COV2.S at low or high dose, single or two shots; 5 received placebo; per-sample allocation not given. Sampling occurred on day 63 after the first vaccine or placebo injection. This CDR3 spans 14 amino acids. In germline, CDR1 is MNHEY, CDR2 SVGAGI. The ends were cut back, 6 bases at V and 1 base at J, with 11 bases in the middle. This receptor was identified in a person between 18 and 65 years old who received the Ad26.COV2.S COVID-19 vaccine or a placebo. This sequence joins TRBV6-5 and TRBJ2-3, with D hard to call. The sequences come from peripheral blood, collected in a trial of Ad26.COV2.S vaccine versus placebo. The chain's CDR3 is CASSRLDGTDTQYF. Written as DNA, the CDR3 is TGTGCCAGCAGCCGCTTGGACGGCACAGATACGCAGTATTTT.